There are a few counts of the clone carrying this T cell receptor (beta chain). This entry is derived from a study of blood T cells in healthy people across ages. A second PCR, run for roughly 7 to 11 cycles, used a sample-barcoded 5' primer plus a J-beta primer mix. One entry per CDR3 protein, called by TCRdb with MiXCR from the 5' RACE reads. The sample includes roughly 550,000 distinct CDR3 sequences, about 25% of them seen just once. In germline, CDR1 is LGHNA, CDR2 YSLEER. There are 19 residues in the CDR3. J was trimmed by 3 bases and V by 0 bases; bases with no gene match: 12. These same records also appear under a second study, on T cells of mothers and their children. From that paper: Whatever RNA was extracted went entirely into cDNA synthesis, at about 1.6 ug per 15 ul.

The V gene is TRBV4-3, the J gene TRBJ2-7; TRBD2 matches 12 bases. The sample comprised blood. The sequence derives from a boy aged 5-17 years in good health. CDR3 sequence (DNA): TGCGCCAGCAGCCAAGATATTAGTACTAGCGGGGGGCCGGACTACGAGCAGTACTTC. Its protein product is CASSQDISTSGGPDYEQYF.